These 20 T cell receptor beta chains originate from one sample sequenced in a study of breast tumors, draining lymph nodes, adjacent tissues. Axillary draining lymph nodes of breast cancer patients supplied the node samples. TCRdb reprocessed the multiplex PCR reads via MiXCR and lists one record per CDR3 protein. The sample carries over 200,000 distinct CDR3 sequences, approximately 36% recorded once. Material for sequencing was axillary lymph node tissue. The receptors shown here come from a female donor with breast cancer. Some clones in this sample may be carry-over from other donors' samples.

This clonotype occurred many times. The chain has TRBV12-3 or TRBV12-4 and TRBJ2-7, with D perhaps matching TRBD1 or TRBD2 (5 bases each). The CDR3 loop spans 16 amino acids. The V end was cut by 5 bases, the J end by 4 bases, with 21 bases between. The CDR3 sequence is CASSLRGSVKEYEQYF. As DNA, the CDR3 is TGTGCCAGCAGTCTTAGGGGTAGCGTTAAAGAGTACGAGCAGTACTTC.

V usage is TRBV2 and J usage is TRBJ1-2, with D possibly being TRBD1 (6 bases). Germline V gene data show CDR1 as SNHLY and CDR2 as FYNNEI. The V and J ends lost 8 bases and 6 bases respectively, with 16 bases between them. This CDR3 spans 13 amino acids. The DNA of the CDR3 is TGTGCCAGCGGATCCAGGGGCAGGGATGGCTACACCTTC. It encodes CASGSRGRDGYTF.

The chain links TRBV20-1 to TRBJ2-1; tentatively, D is TRBD1 or TRBD2 (5 bases each). Per germline, CDR1 DFQATT and CDR2 SNEGSKA (reference sequence). This CDR3 region has 15 residues. Trimming shortened V by 3 bases and J by 0 bases, and 12 bases separated the two germline ends. The CDR3 nucleotides read TGCAGTGCTAGTCCAGGGACGTACTCCTACAATGAGCAGTTCTTC. Its translation: CSASPGTYSYNEQFF.

This clonotype was recorded at least ten times. This sequence joins TRBV19 and TRBJ2-5; 13 bases are shared with TRBD2. Trimming took 9 bases from V and 5 from J; bases not matched to a gene: 6. Germline V gives CDR1 LNHDA, CDR2 SQIVND (reference sequence). The CDR3 is 14 residues long. CDR3 sequence reads: CASRTSGSGETQYF. The CDR3 DNA reads TGTGCCAGCAGGACTAGCGGGAGTGGGGAGACCCAGTACTTC.

In this sample, this clonotype turned up many times. The chain employs TRBV5-1 and TRBJ1-2; D uncertain. This CDR3 comprises 13 residues. The V end was cut by 0 bases, the J end by 6 bases, with 9 bases between. The germline CDR1 and CDR2 sequences are SGHRS and YFSETQ. CDR3 loop: CASSLAVGDGYTF. CDR3 nucleotide sequence: TGCGCCAGCAGCTTGGCGGTTGGGGATGGCTACACCTTC. The variable domain in full, completed from reference TRBV5-1 and TRBJ1-2, reads KAGVTQTPRYLIKTRGQQVTLSCSPISGHRSVSWYQQTPGQGLQFLFEYFSETQRNKGNFPGRFSGRQFSNSRSEMNVSTLELGDSALYLCASSLAVGDGYTFGSGTRLTVV.

This clonotype was counted many times. V gene TRBV7-2 combines with J gene TRBJ2-3; 9 bases line up with TRBD1. The CDR3 is 13 amino acids. V was clipped by 5 bases and J by 6 bases; unmatched bases: 3. Germline V lookup: CDR1 SGHTA, CDR2 FQGNSA. The CDR3: CASSKGQGDTQYF. In DNA, the CDR3 is TGTGCCAGCAGCAAGGGACAGGGTGATACGCAGTATTTT. The full variable domain, in which reference TRBV7-2 and TRBJ2-3 provide the parts outside the CDR3, is GAGVSQSPSNKVTEKGKDVELRCDPISGHTALYWYRQSLGQGLEFLIYFQGNSAPDKSGLPSDRFSAERTGGSVSTLTIQRTQQEDSAVYLCASSKGQGDTQYFGPGTRLTVL.

In this sample, this clonotype turned up many times. The CDR3 DNA follows: TGTGCCAGCAGCCATTCACTAGCGGGGGGGAAGAGCTACACAGATACGCAGTATTTT. Translation: CASSHSLAGGKSYTDTQYF. J is TRBJ2-3 and V is TRBV11-2; 13 bases match TRBD2. Germline-derived CDR1 and CDR2 are SGHAT and FQNNGV. The V and J ends lost 5 bases and 2 bases, in that order; junction bases with no gene match: 13. The CDR3 consists of 19 residues.

Many counts were recorded for this clonotype. The chain links TRBV9 to TRBJ2-1; no firm D call. V lost 0 bases and J 0 bases, leaving 13 bases between the germline ends. CDR1 SGDLS and CDR2 YYNGEE come from the germline V gene. There are 17 residues in the CDR3. The CDR3 DNA sequence: TGTGCCAGCAGCGTAGAGTTCGGGTCGAGCTCCTACAATGAGCAGTTCTTC. This gives the protein CASSVEFGSSSYNEQFF.

In this sample, this clonotype turned up many times. The chain couples TRBV2 to TRBJ2-7, with D uncertain. Germline CDR1 reads SNHLY; CDR2 reads FYNNEI. The CDR3 totals 12 residues. V gave up 6 bases and J gave up 2 bases, with 8 bases separating them. This chain's CDR3 is CASRKVTYEQYF. DNA for the CDR3: TGTGCCAGCAGGAAGGTCACCTACGAGCAGTACTTC.

About this clonotype: Given the absence of the conserved phenylalanine or tryptophan at the CDR3 end, a read error is likely. The DNA is left out, because the CDR3 cannot be placed on it with certainty; the CDR3 is given as TCRdb lists it. This chain joins TRBV20-1 and TRBJ1-5. Germline V lookup: CDR1 DFQATT, CDR2 SNEGSKA (reference sequence). The length of the CDR3 is 17 amino acids, counting both ends. The CDR3 sequence is CSARALENPYSNQPQQV.

This chain links TRBV24-1 with TRBJ1-2, with D maybe TRBD1 (6 bases). CDR1 and CDR2 from the germline V gene are KGHDR and SFDVKD. The V end lost 4 bases, the J end lost 5 bases, and 13 bases lay between the germline ends. This CDR3 comprises 14 residues. The CDR3 loop reads CATSDPLTGYGYTF. The CDR3 region has the DNA TGTGCCACCAGTGACCCGTTAACAGGGTATGGCTACACCTTC.

This clonotype was observed at least ten times. The V and J genes are TRBV6-5 and TRBJ2-5; 10 nucleotides line up with TRBD2. The CDR3 is 16 residues long. The V gene's germline CDR1 is MNHEY and CDR2 SVGAGI. V gave up 4 bases and J gave up 4 bases; unmatched junction bases: 9. CDR3 in DNA: TGTGCCAGCAGTTTAACTAGCGGGAAGGGTTCAGAGACCCAGTACTTC. Its protein is CASSLTSGKGSETQYF.

On this clonotype itself: A much bigger clone sits one base away, suggesting this may be a read error. The V gene is TRBV6-1, the J gene TRBJ2-1; the D call may be TRBD1 or TRBD2 (5 bases each). The CDR3 is made up of 14 amino acids. Germline assignment: CDR1 MNHNS and CDR2 SASEGT. Trimming removed 2 bases at V and 10 bases at J, with 15 bases between. CDR3 sequence reads: CASSERWDAYEQFF. The CDR3 DNA is TGTGCCAGCAGTGAAAGGTGGGACGCCTACGAGCAGTTCTTC.

This clonotype was detected ten times or more. J is TRBJ2-1 and V is TRBV6-5; TRBD2 matches 14 bases. The germline CDR1 and CDR2 sequences are MNHEY and SVGAGI. Trimming cost V 8 bases and J 6 bases; bases outside gene matches: 3. This CDR3 is built from 14 residues. The CDR3 reads CASRGLAGGNEQFF. Here the CDR3 DNA reads TGTGCCAGCCGAGGACTAGCGGGAGGCAATGAGCAGTTCTTC.

The V and J genes are TRBV19 and TRBJ1-5; 8 bases line up with TRBD1. V lost 4 bases, J lost 7 bases, and 18 bases stayed unmatched. Germline CDR1 is LNHDA and CDR2 is SQIVND (reference sequence). This CDR3 spans 18 amino acids. DNA of the CDR3: TGTGCCAGTAGTAAGTGGATGGGCAGGGGGCATTTTGAACAGCCCCAGCATTTT. Translated, it gives CASSKWMGRGHFEQPQHF.

The rearrangement uses TRBV7-2 and TRBJ1-5; 9 bases match TRBD1. This CDR3 comprises 20 residues. Germline values: CDR1 SGHTA, CDR2 FQGNSA. V was clipped by 5 bases and J by 2 bases; unmatched bases: 19. The CDR3 sequence is CASSPSSGQGGFNGNQPQHF. In DNA form, the CDR3 reads TGTGCCAGCAGCCCCTCCTCGGGACAGGGCGGGTTCAATGGCAATCAGCCCCAGCATTTT.

This clonotype was seen at least ten times. Germline and junction disagree at one end, which may indicate a read error. The V gene is TRBV7-9, the J gene TRBJ1-2; unclear D gene. The CDR3 totals 15 residues. CDR1 and CDR2 (germline): SEHNR, FQNEAQ (reference sequence). The CDR3 nucleotides are TGTGCCAGCAGCTTAGATGGTCCAATATCGGCTGGCTACCCCTTC. It yields the protein CASSLDGPISAGYPF.

The chain combines TRBV28 with TRBJ2-3; 9 nucleotides line up with TRBD1. J was trimmed by 7 bases and V by 7 bases; bases with no gene match: 12. Germline V gene data show CDR1 as MDHEN and CDR2 as SYDVKM. CDR3 length equals 15 residues. The DNA of the CDR3 is TGTGCCAGCACCACACCGGGACAGGGATTTCATACGCAGTATTTT. Its protein product is CASTTPGQGFHTQYF.

This clonotype was seen repeatedly, ten times or more. This sequence joins TRBV24-1 and TRBJ1-5, with D possibly TRBD1 on 5 matching bases. This CDR3 has 18 residues. V dropped 7 bases and J dropped 1 base, with 22 bases sitting between them. Germline assignment: CDR1 KGHDR and CDR2 SFDVKD. Here the CDR3 reads CATSSLRSGTASNQPQHF. For the CDR3, the DNA is TGTGCCACCAGCTCACTCCGTTCGGGGACGGCAAGCAATCAGCCCCAGCATTTT.

J is TRBJ1-5 and V is TRBV7-2, with 9 nucleotides matching TRBD1. J lost 6 bases, V lost 5 bases, and 26 bases had no gene match. The CDR3 contains 21 residues. The germline CDR1 and CDR2 sequences are SGHTA and FQGNSA. The CDR3 DNA reads as TGTGCCAGCAGCCCTAGGACGGTCTCTGGGGGGGACAGGGAAGGGAGTCAGCCCCAGCATTTT. The encoded protein is CASSPRTVSGGDREGSQPQHF. Variable domain in full (rest from reference TRBV7-2 and TRBJ1-5): GAGVSQSPSNKVTEKGKDVELRCDPISGHTALYWYRQSLGQGLEFLIYFQGNSAPDKSGLPSDRFSAERTGGSVSTLTIQRTQQEDSAVYLCASSPRTVSGGDREGSQPQHFGDGTRLSIL.